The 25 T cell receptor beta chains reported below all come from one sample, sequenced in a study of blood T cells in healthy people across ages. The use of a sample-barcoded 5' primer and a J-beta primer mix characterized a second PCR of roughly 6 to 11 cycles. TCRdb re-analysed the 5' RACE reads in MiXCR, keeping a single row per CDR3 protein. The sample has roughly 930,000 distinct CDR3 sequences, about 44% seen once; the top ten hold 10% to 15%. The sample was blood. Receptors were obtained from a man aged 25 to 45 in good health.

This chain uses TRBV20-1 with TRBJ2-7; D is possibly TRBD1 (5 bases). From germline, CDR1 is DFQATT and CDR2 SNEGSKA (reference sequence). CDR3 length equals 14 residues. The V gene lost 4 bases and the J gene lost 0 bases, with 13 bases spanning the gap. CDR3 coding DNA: TGCAGTGCTACAGACCAGGGCAGCTCCTACGAGCAGTACTTC. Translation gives CSATDQGSSYEQYF.

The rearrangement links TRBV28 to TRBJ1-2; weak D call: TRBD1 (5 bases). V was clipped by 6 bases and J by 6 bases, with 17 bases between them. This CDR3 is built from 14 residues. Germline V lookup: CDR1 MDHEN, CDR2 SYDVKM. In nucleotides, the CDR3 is TGTGCCAGCAGCCCGGCGGAGGGGCGGAATGGCTACACCTTC. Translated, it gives CASSPAEGRNGYTF.

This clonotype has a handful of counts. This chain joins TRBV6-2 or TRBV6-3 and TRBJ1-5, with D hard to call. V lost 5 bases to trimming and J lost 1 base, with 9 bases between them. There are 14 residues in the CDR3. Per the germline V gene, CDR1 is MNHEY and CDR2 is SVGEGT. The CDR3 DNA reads TGTGCCAGCAGTAGACAAGCAAGCAATCAGCCCCAGCATTTT. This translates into CASSRQASNQPQHF.

The CDR3 sequence: CASSFIGGSGDEQFF. DNA for the CDR3: TGTGCCAGCAGCTTCATTGGGGGCAGCGGGGATGAGCAGTTCTTC. The chain has TRBV7-2 and TRBJ2-1; TRBD2 might be the D (7 bases). Germline V gene sequence: CDR1 SGHTA, CDR2 FQGNSA. This CDR3 is built from 15 residues. The germline V and J ends were trimmed by 3 bases and 8 bases, with 17 bases remaining between them.

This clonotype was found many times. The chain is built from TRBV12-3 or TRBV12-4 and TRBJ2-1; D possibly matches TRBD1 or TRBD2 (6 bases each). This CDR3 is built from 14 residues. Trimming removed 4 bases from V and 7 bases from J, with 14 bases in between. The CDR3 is CASSYRQEGNEQFF. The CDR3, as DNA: TGTGCCAGCAGTTACCGACAGGAGGGGAATGAGCAGTTCTTC.

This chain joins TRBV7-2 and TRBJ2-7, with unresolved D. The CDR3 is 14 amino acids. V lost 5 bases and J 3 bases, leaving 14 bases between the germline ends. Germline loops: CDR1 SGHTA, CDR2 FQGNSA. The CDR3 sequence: CASSPRVQLYEQYF. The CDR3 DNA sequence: TGTGCCAGCAGCCCCCGCGTCCAACTCTACGAGCAGTACTTC. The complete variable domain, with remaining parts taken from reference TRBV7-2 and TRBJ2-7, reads GAGVSQSPSNKVTEKGKDVELRCDPISGHTALYWYRQSLGQGLEFLIYFQGNSAPDKSGLPSDRFSAERTGGSVSTLTIQRTQQEDSAVYLCASSPRVQLYEQYFGPGTRLTVT.

CDR3 residues: CASNAGTSGNEQYF. CDR3 sequence (DNA): TGTGCCAGCAATGCCGGGACTAGCGGCAATGAGCAGTACTTC. The rearrangement uses TRBV12-3 or TRBV12-4 and TRBJ2-7; TRBD2 agrees at 11 bases. V shed 7 bases, J shed 7 bases, and the junction held 9 bases outside the gene matches. This CDR3 region has 14 residues.

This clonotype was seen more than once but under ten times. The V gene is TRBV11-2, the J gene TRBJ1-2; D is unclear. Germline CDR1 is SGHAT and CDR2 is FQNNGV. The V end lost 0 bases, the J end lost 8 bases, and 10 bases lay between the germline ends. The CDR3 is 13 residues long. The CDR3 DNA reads TGTGCCAGCAGCTTAGACACTCAGAACGGCTACACCTTC. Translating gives CASSLDTQNGYTF.

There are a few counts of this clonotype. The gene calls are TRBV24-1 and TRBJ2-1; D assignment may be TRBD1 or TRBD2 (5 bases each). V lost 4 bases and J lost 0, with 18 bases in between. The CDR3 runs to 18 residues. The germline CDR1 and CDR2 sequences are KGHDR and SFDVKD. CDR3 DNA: TGTGCCACCAGTGACAGGGACCGAATCTCGAGCTCCTACAATGAGCAGTTCTTC. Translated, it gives CATSDRDRISSSYNEQFF.

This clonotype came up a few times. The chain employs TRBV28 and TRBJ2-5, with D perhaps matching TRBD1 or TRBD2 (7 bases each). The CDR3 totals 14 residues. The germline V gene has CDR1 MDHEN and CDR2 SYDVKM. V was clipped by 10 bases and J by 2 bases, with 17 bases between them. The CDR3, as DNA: TGTGCCACTCGACAGGGCGGGGGTCAAGAGACCCAGTACTTC. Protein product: CATRQGGGQETQYF.

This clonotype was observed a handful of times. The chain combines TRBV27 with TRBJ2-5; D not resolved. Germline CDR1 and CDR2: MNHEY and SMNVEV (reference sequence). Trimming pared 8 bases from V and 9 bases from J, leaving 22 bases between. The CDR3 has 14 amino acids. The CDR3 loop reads CASGFSIDRLPQYF. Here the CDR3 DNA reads TGTGCCAGCGGATTCTCGATTGACCGTTTGCCCCAGTACTTC.

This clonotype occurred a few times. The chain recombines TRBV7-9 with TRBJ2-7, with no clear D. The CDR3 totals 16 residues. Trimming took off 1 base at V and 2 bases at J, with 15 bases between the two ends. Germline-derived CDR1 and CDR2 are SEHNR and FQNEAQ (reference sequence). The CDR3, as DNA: TGTGCCAGCAGCTTAGAGGGAACTGTACCCCCCTACGAGCAGTACTTC. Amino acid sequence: CASSLEGTVPPYEQYF. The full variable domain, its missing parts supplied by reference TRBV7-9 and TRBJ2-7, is DTGVSQNPRHKITKRGQNVTFRCDPISEHNRLYWYRQTLGQGPEFLTYFQNEAQLEKSRLLSDRFSAERPKGSFSTLEIQRTEQGDSAMYLCASSLEGTVPPYEQYFGPGTRLTVT.

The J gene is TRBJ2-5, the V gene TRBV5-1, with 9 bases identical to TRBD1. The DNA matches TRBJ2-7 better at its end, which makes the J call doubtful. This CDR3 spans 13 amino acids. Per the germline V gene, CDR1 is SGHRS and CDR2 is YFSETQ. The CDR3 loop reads CASHTGGQDEQYF. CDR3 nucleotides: TGCGCCAGCCACACAGGGGGCCAGGACGAGCAGTACTTC.

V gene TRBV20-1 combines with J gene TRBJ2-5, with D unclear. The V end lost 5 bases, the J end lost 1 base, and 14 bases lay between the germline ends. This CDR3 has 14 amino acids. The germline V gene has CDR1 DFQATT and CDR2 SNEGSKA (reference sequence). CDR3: CSASTKGLQETQYF. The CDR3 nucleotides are TGCAGTGCTTCGACAAAGGGCCTCCAAGAGACCCAGTACTTC.

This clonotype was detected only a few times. CDR3 DNA: TGCGCCAGCAGCTTGGGTACAGGCGACACAGATACGCAGTATTTT. Amino acid sequence: CASSLGTGDTDTQYF. The rearrangement links TRBV5-1 to TRBJ2-3; the D gene is possibly TRBD1 (5 bases). The germline V and J ends were trimmed by 0 bases and 2 bases, with 10 bases remaining between them. The CDR3 sequence is 15 residues long. Per germline, CDR1 SGHRS and CDR2 YFSETQ.

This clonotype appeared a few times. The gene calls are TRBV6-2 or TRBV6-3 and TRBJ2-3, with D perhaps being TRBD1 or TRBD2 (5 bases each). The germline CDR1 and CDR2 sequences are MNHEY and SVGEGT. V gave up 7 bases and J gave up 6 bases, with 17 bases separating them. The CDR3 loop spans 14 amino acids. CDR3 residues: CASKLGTVLDTQYF. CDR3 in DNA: TGTGCCAGCAAGCTCGGGACGGTTTTGGATACGCAGTATTTT.

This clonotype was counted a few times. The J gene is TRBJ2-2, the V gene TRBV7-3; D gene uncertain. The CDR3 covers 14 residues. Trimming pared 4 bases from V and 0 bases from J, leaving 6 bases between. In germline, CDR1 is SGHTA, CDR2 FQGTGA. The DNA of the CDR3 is TGTGCCAGCAGCTCTAGATCGAACACCGGGGAGCTGTTTTTT. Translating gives CASSSRSNTGELFF.

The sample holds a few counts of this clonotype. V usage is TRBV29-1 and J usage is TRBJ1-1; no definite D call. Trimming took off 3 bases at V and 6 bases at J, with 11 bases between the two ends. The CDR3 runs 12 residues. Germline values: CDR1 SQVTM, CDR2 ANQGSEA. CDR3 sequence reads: CSVEGLSAEAFF. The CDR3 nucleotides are TGCAGCGTTGAGGGGTTGAGCGCTGAAGCTTTCTTT.

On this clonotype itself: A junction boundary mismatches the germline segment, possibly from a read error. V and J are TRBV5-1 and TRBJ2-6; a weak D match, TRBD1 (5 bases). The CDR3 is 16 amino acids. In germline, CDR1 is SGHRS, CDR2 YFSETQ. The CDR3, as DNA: TGCGCCAGCAGCCTGCAGCTACTGTCTGGGGCCAGCGTCCTGACTTTC. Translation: CASSLQLLSGASVLTF.

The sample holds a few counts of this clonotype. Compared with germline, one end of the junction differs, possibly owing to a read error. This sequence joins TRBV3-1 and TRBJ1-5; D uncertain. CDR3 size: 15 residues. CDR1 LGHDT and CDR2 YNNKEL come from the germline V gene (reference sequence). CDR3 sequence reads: CASSQDLGGNQPQHF. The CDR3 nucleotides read TGCGCCAGCAGCCAAGATCTAGGAGGCAATCAGCCCCAGCATTTT.

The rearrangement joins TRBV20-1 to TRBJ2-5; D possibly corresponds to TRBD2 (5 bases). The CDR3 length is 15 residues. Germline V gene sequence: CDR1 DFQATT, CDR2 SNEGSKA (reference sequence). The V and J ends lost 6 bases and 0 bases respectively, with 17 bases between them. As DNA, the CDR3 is TGCAGTGCGACTCTGTCGGGGATAAACCAAGAGACCCAGTACTTC. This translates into CSATLSGINQETQYF.

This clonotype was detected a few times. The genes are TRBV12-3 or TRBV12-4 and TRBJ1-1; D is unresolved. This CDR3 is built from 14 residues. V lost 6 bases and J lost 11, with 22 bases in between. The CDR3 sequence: CASSSSGEGKGAFF. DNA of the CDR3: TGTGCCAGCAGCTCCTCGGGAGAGGGCAAAGGGGCTTTCTTT.

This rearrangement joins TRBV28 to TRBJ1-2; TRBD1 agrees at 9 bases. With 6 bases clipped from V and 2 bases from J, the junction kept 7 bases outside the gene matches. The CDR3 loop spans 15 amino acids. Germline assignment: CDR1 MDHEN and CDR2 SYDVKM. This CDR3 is CASRPQGAQNYGYTF. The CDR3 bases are TGTGCCAGCAGGCCACAGGGGGCGCAAAACTATGGCTACACCTTC.

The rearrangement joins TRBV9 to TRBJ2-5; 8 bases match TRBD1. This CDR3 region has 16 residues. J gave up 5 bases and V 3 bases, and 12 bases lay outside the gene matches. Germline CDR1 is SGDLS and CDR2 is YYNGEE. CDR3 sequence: CASSGKIQGATETQYF. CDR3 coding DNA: TGTGCCAGCAGCGGCAAAATCCAGGGGGCGACTGAGACCCAGTACTTC.

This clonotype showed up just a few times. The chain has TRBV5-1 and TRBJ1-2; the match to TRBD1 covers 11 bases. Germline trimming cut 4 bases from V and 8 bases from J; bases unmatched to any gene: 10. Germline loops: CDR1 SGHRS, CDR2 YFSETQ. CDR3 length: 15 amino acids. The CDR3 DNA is TGCGCCAGCAGCGCGTTTATGGACAGGGGGCTCGGCTACACCTTC. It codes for CASSAFMDRGLGYTF.